This T cell receptor beta chain was sequenced during a study of cytomegalovirus exposure and HLA in healthy donors (dated by TCRdb to the late 2010s). As for the study more broadly: An earlier analysis of more than 550 of the donors reported 276 Gb of sequence data and approximately 120 million unique TCR beta sequences obtained from about 179 million T cells. An early release that covered about 600 HLA-typed donors contained around 300 gigabases of sequencing data and about 84 million unique TCR sequences. The genetic ancestry cluster associated with self-reported Caucasian donors included about 84% of the 398 genotyped donors. The aim of the study was to test whether cataloging public T cell receptors could identify signatures of past pathogen exposure. The study profiled the T cell repertoires of 500 to 800 subjects by immunosequencing and related them to cytomegalovirus serostatus. Along with the approximately 700-subject first cohort, a separate validation cohort of 120 different subjects was used. To predict cytomegalovirus infection status, the study brought together high-throughput TCR immunosequencing, statistical association of individual TCRs with disease status, and machine learning. A later analysis re-analyzed previously published TCR beta repertoires from 666 donors and added high-resolution HLA genotyping to study TCR occurrence patterns. The later analysis used no new phenotypic data to find candidate immune exposures, relying instead on TCR beta sequences and their occurrence across donors. An earlier analysis of several hundred of the donors applied high-throughput TCR beta sequencing to assess whether each TCR beta V gene segment acted as functional or pseudogenic. Donor age, sex, ethnicity and CMV serostatus were compiled alongside the repertoire data. In a later genetic analysis, genome-wide SNP genotypes for about 55% of the roughly 700 donors were used, and that subset was treated as a discovery cohort. All discovery cohort repertoires had been generated using a single sequencing platform. HLA typing included class I and class II loci at four-digit resolution. The number of donors typed differed by locus, with roughly 620-630 for A, B, C, DRB1 and DQB1, roughly 520 for DQA1, 606 for DPA1, and some 470 for DPB1. Roughly five DR-DQ haplotypes were handled as single units for association and clustering, since linkage in the cohort was strong. Among 398 genotyped donors of the cohort, an average of approximately 240,000 unique TCR beta nucleotide sequences were sequenced per donor, roughly 18% of them non-productive.

Results and caveats for the whole study, not just this receptor: Three of the identified cytomegalovirus-associated TCR beta chains were confirmed in vitro to be specific for cytomegalovirus antigens. A group of highly shared sequence variants was considered likely to be a technical artifact of the sequencing pipeline. An earlier analysis of 587 of the donors showed that most TCR beta V segments appeared in productive rearrangements either about 87% or about 30% of the time, which broadly matched IMGT annotations. CMV serostatus was the only immune exposure information available for the cohort. Most TCR sequences were observed very rarely across donors, whereas some public TCRs were present in many individuals. According to a later analysis, TCR association rates differed among HLA loci, with DRB1 alleles showing the most associated TCRs and HLA-C alleles showing the fewest. Because counts were too low, seventeen rarely observed V segments, including chromosome 9 orphons, were excluded from the earlier analysis of around 640 of the donors. Compared with the approximately 720-donor mean, donors in an Asian-associated ancestry cluster had fewer N-insertions in productive TCRs, according to a later genetic analysis. According to the authors, the approach could potentially be generalized to other disease states and immunological phenotypes. Cytomegalovirus status was reported to be diagnosed by the classifier with high specificity and sensitivity in both the original and validation cohorts. When HLA alleles, especially DR and DQ, strongly co-occurred, attributing TCR associations to individual alleles was difficult. A further reported finding was that TCR beta sequences accurately predicted the HLA-A and HLA-B alleles for most subjects in the first cohort. Several of the top co-occurrence clusters appeared to be linked to parvovirus B19, influenza, CMV and Epstein-Barr virus, according to a later analysis. In this cohort, only TCR beta chains were sequenced, and detectable features were limited by the absence of alpha or paired-chain data. Presence/absence analyses assumed roughly uniform sequencing depth across donors, an assumption that may not hold. Because HLA typing was unavailable for some donors at each locus, only the typed subset was used in association tests. In a later genetic analysis, a missense DCLRE1C variant was associated with V-gene and J-gene trimming of TCR beta chains, and the association was replicated in an independent cohort. A later analysis found that most CMV-associated TCR beta chains appeared HLA-restricted, with HLA associations seemingly driven largely by CMV exposure. The study gave a list of around 170 TCR beta chains associated with cytomegalovirus. In a later analysis, 16,951 TCR beta sequences were associated with specific HLA alleles at a false discovery rate of 0.05. Correlated functional status among segregating V segments might be attributable to linkage disequilibrium, but an unknown experimental factor could not be ruled out. Compared with equally common non-associated chains, HLA-associated TCR beta chains in a later analysis were more clonally expanded and had lower generation probabilities.

In total, roughly 670 healthy bone marrow donors made up the cohort. Cohort members were all nominally healthy when sampled, although unrecorded immune exposures were likely present. The donor was CMV seronegative and belonged to the group of more than 300 seronegative cohort members. A peripheral blood sample was provided by each donor, and peripheral blood mononuclear cells were used for TCR beta sequencing. Genomic DNA was extracted from the blood cell samples with the Qiagen DNeasy Blood Extraction Kit. In regard to this clone: Its antigen is unknown. No quality values exist for individual bases; no much larger clone is one base distant.

The library was generated by the immunoSEQ multiplex PCR assay. The multiplex PCR relied on a mix of 60 forward primers for TCR Vbeta segments and 13 reverse primers for TCR Jbeta segments. The CDR3 region of rearranged TCR beta genes was amplified from genomic DNA by a multiplex PCR assay. The Illumina HiSeq System was used to sequence the amplified TCR beta libraries as 87-base-pair reads. The authors' pipeline ran thus. In a later analysis, some 80 million unique TCR beta chains were counted across the 690 or so repertoires, and around 10 million of these chains were shared by at least two donors. Raw reads were error-corrected and collapsed into unique sequences by a nearest-neighbor algorithm in which closely related sequences were merged to remove PCR and sequencing errors. V, D and J gene segments were assigned by aligning CDR3 sequences to IMGT reference sequences. For a sequence to be retained, a match of at least six nucleotides to both a V gene segment and a J gene segment was required. A rearrangement was called productive if the CDR3 had no stop codons and remained in frame with V and J, and every other rearrangement was called non-productive. CDR3 was defined according to IMGT convention as the region running from the second conserved V-encoded cysteine to the conserved J-encoded phenylalanine. In an earlier analysis of around 600 of the donors, sequences lacking an unambiguous match to a single V gene segment were excluded. An earlier analysis of some 610 of the donors called V segments functional above 56.7% productive rearrangements and segregating when the between-donor standard deviation exceeded 5%. To diagnose cytomegalovirus status from the catalog of TCR beta chain sequences, a statistical classification framework was built. In a later analysis, TCR nucleotide sequences were compared against IMGT/GENE-DB human TR gene sequences so that V and J genes could be assigned. The TCRdist pipeline was used in a later analysis to assign CDR3 sequences and most-parsimonious VDJ recombination scenarios. A later analysis defined each TCR beta chain by its CDR3 amino acid sequence plus V-gene family, and excluded reads lacking a unique V-gene family. As a way to deal with suspected cross-contamination and a sequencing artifact, a later analysis dropped roughly 620 nucleotide sequences that were highly shared and had low generation probability. In a later analysis, a clonal expansion index for each public chain was calculated from normalized within-repertoire ranks of inferred template counts. Generation probabilities in a later analysis came from a VDJ recombination model fitted to out-of-frame rearrangements, and those results were checked against IGoR. In a later analysis, hypergeometric tests were used to score TCR-TCR, TCR-HLA and TCR-CMV co-occurrence, with a repertoire-size bias correction applied to TCR pairs. To estimate false discovery rates, a later analysis permuted the HLA or CMV assignments 20 times. In a later analysis, co-occurring TCRs were grouped using DBSCAN, with TCRdist sequence similarity added in when clustering inside HLA-allele-positive subsets. Co-occurrence clustering excluded repertoires with fewer than 30,000 or more than 120,000 public chains, plus five with anomalous nucleotide sharing. Entries here come from immuneACCESS through TCRdb and include only in-frame sequences with V and J called. Some clones fail to appear in such tables; in the studies checked, an unresolved V gene covers under half of the shortfall, and the cause of the remainder is unknown. Clone size and the V and J calls come from that table; the DNA yielded D and trimming. In this sample the table shows about 140,000 clones, roughly two thirds of which occur a single time. The ten most abundant clones make up 1.3% of the sample.

Sequenced material: PBMCs. The sequence was obtained from a woman aged 40 to 50 in good health and CMV-seronegative.

The CDR3 amino acid sequence is: CASSLVAGGPDTQYF. The nucleotide sequence is given as TGTGCCAGCAGCTTGGTAGCGGGGGGGCCAGATACGCAGTATTTT. The V and J genes are TRBV5-4 and TRBJ2-3; TRBD2 matches 11 bases in the middle. V is trimmed back by 0 bases and J by 4 bases, and the junction contains 1 base that no gene match accounts for. The CDR3 goes from the cysteine to the phenylalanine over 15 residues. Kept here is only the CDR3 DNA, which spans 45 bases and is read in frame from base 1. From a lookup of the germline V gene (reference sequence), CDR1 and CDR2 are SGHNT and YYREEE.